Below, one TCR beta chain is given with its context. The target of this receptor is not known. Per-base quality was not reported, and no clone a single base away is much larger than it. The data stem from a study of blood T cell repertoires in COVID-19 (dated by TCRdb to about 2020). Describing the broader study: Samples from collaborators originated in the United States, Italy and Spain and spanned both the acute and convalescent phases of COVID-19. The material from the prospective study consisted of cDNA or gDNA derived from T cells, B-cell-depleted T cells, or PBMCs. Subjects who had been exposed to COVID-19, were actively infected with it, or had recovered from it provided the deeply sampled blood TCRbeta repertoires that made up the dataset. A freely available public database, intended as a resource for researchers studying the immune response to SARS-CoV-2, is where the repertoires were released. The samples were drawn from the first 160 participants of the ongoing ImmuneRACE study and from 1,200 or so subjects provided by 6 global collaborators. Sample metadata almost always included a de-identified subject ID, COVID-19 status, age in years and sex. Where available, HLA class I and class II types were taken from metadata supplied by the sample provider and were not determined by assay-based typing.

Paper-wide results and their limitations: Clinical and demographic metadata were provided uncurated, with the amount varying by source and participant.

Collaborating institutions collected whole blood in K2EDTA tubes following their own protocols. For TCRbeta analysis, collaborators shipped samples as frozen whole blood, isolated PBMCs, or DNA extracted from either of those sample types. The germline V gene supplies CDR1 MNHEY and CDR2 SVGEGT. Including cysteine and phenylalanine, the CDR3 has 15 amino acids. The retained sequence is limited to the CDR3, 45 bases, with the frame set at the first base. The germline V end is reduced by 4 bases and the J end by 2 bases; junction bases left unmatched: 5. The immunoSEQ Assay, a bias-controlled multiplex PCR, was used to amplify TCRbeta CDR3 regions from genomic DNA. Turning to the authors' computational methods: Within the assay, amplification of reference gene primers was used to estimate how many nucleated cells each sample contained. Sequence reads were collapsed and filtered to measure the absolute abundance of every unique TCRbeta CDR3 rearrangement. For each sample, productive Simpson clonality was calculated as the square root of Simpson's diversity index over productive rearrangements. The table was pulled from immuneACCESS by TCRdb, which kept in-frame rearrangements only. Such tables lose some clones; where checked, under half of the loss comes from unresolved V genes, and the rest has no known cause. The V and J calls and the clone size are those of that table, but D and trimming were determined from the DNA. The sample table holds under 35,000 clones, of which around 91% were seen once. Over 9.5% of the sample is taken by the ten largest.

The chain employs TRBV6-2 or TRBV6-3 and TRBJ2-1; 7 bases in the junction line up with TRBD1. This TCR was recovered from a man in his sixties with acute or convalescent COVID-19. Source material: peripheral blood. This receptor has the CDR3 CASSSTGSPYNEQFF. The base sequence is TGTGCCAGCAGTTCGACAGGGTCACCCTACAATGAGCAGTTCTTC.